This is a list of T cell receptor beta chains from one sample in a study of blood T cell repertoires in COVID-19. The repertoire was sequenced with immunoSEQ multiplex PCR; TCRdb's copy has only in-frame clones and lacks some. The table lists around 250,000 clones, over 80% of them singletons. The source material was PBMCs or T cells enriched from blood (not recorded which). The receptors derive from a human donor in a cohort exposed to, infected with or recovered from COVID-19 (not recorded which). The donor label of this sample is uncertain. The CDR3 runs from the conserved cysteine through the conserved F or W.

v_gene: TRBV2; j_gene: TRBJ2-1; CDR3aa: CASSPSGSSYNEQFF
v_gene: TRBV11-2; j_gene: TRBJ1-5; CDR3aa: CASSMDRFGNQPQHF
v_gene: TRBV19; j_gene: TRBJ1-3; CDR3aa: CASSPRDPGNTIYF
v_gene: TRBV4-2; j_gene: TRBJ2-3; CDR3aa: CASSQFQADTQYF
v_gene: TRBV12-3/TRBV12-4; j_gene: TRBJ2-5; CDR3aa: CASSLTGETQYF
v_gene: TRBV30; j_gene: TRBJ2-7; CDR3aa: CACGTVNYEQYF
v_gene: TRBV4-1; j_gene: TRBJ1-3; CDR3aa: CASSQPSRSPPGNTIYF
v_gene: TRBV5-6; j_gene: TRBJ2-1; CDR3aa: CASSQTGGSYNEQFF
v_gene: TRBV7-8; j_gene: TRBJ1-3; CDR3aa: CASSSTGGFGNTIYF
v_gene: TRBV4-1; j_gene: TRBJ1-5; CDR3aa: CASSPGQVLQPQHF
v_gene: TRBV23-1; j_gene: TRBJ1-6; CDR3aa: CASSQFPRVADTGSPSPLHF
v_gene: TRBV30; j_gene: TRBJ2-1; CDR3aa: CAWRPGRGRRSSYNEQFF
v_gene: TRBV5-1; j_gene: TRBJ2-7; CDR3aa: CASSLVREQSYEQYF
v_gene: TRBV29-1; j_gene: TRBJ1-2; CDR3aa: CSVVQGTGGFYGYTF
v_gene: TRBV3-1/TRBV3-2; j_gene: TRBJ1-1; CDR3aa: CASSQDRGRESTEAFF
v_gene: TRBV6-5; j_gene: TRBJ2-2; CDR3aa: CASSRQGAGELFF
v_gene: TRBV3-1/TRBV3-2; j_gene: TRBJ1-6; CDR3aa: CASSPGDAVRPPLHF
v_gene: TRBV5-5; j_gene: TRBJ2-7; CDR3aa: CASSLDGTGATYEQYF
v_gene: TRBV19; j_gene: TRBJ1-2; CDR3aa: CASSIRTGDYGYTF
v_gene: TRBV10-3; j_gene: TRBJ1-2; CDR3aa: CAITPDRSNYGYTF
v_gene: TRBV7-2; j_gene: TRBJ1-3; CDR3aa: CASSLIRVYGNTIYF
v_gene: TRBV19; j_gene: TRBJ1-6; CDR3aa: CASSNRDSHPISPLHF
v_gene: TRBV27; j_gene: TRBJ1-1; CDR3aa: CASSQLGHPYTEAFF
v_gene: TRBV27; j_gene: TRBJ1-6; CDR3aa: CASSQQGGDSPLHF
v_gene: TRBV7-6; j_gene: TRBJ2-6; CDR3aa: CASSLRRGVPGANVLTF
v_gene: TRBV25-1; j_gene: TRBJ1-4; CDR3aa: CASSPYSLEKLFF
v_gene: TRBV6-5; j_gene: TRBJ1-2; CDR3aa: CASSYDSTNYGYTF
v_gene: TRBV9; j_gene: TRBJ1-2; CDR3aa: CASSAGSHYGYTF
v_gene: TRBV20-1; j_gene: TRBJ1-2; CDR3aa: CSASGGGDYGYTF
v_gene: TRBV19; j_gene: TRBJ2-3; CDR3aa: CATKRRTSTDTQYF
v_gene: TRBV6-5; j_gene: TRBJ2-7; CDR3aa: CASSKPGQGYEQYF
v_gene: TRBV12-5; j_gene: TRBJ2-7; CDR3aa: CASGLPYYEQYF
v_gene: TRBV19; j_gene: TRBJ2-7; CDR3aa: CASSIAQGEQYF
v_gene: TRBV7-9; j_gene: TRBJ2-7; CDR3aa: CASSPSPWERGPSYEQYF
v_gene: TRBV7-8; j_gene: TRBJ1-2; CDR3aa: CASSAGQGRGYTF
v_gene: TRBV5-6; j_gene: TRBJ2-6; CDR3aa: CASSFSLTGANVLTF
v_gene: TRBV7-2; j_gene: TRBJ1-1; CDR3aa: CASSLSRTGVNTEAFF
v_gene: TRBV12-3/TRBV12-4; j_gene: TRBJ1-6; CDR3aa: CASSNQVNSPLHF
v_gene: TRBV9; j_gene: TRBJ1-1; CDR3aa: CASSVDPEGNTEAFF
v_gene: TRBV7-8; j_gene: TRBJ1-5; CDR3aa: CASSLAGPRSNQPQHF
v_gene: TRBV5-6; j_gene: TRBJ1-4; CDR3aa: CASSKGSEKLFF
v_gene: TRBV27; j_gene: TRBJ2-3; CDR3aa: CASSTGGTDTQYF
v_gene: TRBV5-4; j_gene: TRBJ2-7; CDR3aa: CASSPGPGGVQREQYF
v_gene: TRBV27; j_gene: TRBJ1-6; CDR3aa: CASRQTGQIHSPLHF
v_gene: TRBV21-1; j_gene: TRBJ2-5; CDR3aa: CASSKGRGGETQYF
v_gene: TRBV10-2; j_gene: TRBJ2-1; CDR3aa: CASSRLAGAQRNEQFF
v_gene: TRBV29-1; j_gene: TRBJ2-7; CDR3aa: CSVTRSSYEQYF
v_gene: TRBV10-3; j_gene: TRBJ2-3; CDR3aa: CAISVLAGGTGTDTQYF
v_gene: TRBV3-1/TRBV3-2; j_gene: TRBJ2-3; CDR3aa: CASSQITSGGRDTQYF
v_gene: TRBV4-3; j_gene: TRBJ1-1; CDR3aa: CASSQDPWTGGLLGAFF
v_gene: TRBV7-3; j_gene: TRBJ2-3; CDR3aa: CASSPSDPWSATQYF
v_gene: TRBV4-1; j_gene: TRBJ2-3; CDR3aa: CASSPQQTRVTDTQYF
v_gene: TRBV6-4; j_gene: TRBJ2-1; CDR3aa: CASSDGTGLNEQFF